This TCR beta chain emerged from a study of early T cells in non-severe SARS-CoV-2 infection. Study overall: Chains were unpaired, as sequencing was done on bulk RNA from unsorted whole blood.

Trimming took off 1 base at V and 0 bases at J, with 19 bases between the two ends. This CDR3 has 19 amino acids. The germline V gene has CDR1 KGHSH and CDR2 LQKENI. This clonotype was picked up a small number of times. In TCRdb, the 5' RACE reads were re-called with MiXCR into one record per CDR3 protein. The data show around 60,000 distinct CDR3 sequences, about 17% seen once. The sequence came from an adult who was a healthcare worker with PCR-confirmed SARS-CoV-2 infection or an uninfected control (not recorded which). The source was whole blood, collected at baseline. V and J are TRBV18 and TRBJ1-3; D is perhaps TRBD1 (6 bases). The CDR3 region has the DNA TGTGCCAGCTCACCACAACCTATAGGCGGGACAATCTCTGGAAACACCATATATTTT. This codes for CASSPQPIGGTISGNTIYF.